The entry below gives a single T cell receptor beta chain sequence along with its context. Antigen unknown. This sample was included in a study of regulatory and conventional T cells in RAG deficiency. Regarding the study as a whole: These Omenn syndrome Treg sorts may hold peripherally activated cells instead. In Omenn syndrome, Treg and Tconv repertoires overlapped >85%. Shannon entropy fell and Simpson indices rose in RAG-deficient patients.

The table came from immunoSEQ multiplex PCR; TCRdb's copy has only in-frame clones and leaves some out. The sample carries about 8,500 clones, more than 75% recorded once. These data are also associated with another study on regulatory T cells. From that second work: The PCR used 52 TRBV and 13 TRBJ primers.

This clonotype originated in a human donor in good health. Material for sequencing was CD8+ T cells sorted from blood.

The CDR3 protein is CASSSMGETQYF. The CDR3 nucleotides are TGTGCCAGCAGTTCCATGGGCGAGACCCAGTACTTC. V gene TRBV27 combines with J gene TRBJ2-5; D not certain. The CDR3 runs 12 residues. V was pared by 4 bases and J by 5 bases, with 8 bases between. Germline V gene data show CDR1 as MNHEY and CDR2 as SMNVEV (reference sequence).